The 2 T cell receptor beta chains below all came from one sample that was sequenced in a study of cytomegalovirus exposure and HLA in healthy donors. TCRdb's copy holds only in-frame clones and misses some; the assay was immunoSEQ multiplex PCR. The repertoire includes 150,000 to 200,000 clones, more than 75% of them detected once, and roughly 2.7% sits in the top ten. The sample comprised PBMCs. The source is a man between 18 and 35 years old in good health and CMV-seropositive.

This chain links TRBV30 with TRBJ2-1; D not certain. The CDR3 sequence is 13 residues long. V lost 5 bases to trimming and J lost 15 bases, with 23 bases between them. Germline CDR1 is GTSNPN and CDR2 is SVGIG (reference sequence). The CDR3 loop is CAWSPLGGRALFF. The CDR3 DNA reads TGTGCCTGGTCCCCGTTAGGCGGTCGAGCGCTGTTCTTC.

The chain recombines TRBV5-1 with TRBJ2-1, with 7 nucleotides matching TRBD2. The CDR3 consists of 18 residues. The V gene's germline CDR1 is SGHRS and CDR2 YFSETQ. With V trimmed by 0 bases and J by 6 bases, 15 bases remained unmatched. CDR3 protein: CASSLGPPGREPGNEQFF. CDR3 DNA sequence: TGCGCCAGCAGCTTGGGACCCCCCGGGCGGGAGCCAGGCAATGAGCAGTTCTTC.